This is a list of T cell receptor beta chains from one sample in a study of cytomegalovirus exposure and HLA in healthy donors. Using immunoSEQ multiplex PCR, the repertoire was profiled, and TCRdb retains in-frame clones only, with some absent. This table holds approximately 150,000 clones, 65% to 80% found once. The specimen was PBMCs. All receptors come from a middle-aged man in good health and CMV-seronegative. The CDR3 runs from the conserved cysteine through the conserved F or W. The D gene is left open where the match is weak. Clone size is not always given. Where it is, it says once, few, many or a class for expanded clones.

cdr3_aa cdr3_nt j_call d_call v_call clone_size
CAGPRVGGYNSPLHF TGTGCCGGACCCAGGGTTGGAGGGTATAATTCACCCCTCCACTTT TRBJ1-6 NA TRBV5-4 NA
CASSLAVMETFRNNEQFF TGCGCCAGCAGCTTGGCCGTAATGGAGACTTTTCGGAACAATGAGCAGTTCTTC TRBJ2-1 NA TRBV5-1 NA
CASSLDGVPSTDTQYF TGCGCCAGCAGCTTGGACGGAGTTCCTAGCACAGATACGCAGTATTTT TRBJ2-3 NA TRBV5-1 NA
CASSRRGGLGAGELFF TGTGCCAGCAGCCGACGCGGAGGTTTAGGCGCCGGGGAGCTGTTTTTT TRBJ2-2 NA TRBV7-2 NA
CASSQSSLFVEDRRNEKLFF TGCGCCAGCAGTCAATCGAGTTTATTCGTAGAAGACAGGAGGAATGAAAAACTGTTTTTT TRBJ1-4 NA TRBV23-1 once
CASSPRTGSTHEQYF TGCGCCAGCAGCCCGCGGACAGGGAGCACCCACGAGCAGTACTTC TRBJ2-7 TRBD1 TRBV5-1 NA
CASSLDRATNEKLFF TGTGCCAGCAGCCTAGACAGGGCAACTAATGAAAAACTGTTTTTT TRBJ1-4 TRBD1 TRBV6-5 NA
CAISVGTGGDEQYF TGTGCCATCAGTGTGGGGACAGGTGGCGACGAGCAGTACTTC TRBJ2-7 TRBD1 TRBV10-3 NA
CASSSERGTDTQYF TGTGCCAGCAGCTCAGAGCGGGGCACAGATACGCAGTATTTT TRBJ2-3 NA TRBV7-9 NA
CASSHGTGVYQETQYF TGCGCCAGCAGCCACGGGACAGGAGTTTACCAAGAGACCCAGTACTTC TRBJ2-5 TRBD1 TRBV5-1 few
CAWSDVGGAPYGYTF TGTGCCTGGAGTGACGTAGGCGGGGCTCCCTATGGCTACACCTTC TRBJ1-2 NA TRBV30 NA
CASRYQQAPNSPLHF TGTGCCAGCAGATACCAGCAGGCACCTAATTCACCCCTCCACTTT TRBJ1-6 NA TRBV6-6 NA
CASRGEEVNTEAFF TGTGCCAGCAGGGGGGAGGAGGTGAACACTGAAGCTTTCTTT TRBJ1-1 NA TRBV7-8 NA
CAISEPWTGTDTQYF TGTGCCATCAGTGAGCCGTGGACAGGGACAGATACGCAGTATTTT TRBJ2-3 TRBD1 TRBV10-3 NA
CASSWGLAGATSTDTQYF TGCGCCAGCAGCTGGGGACTAGCGGGGGCCACTAGCACAGATACGCAGTATTTT TRBJ2-3 TRBD2 TRBV5-1 NA
CAWSVEAGIGTEAFF TGTGCCTGGAGTGTAGAAGCCGGGATAGGCACTGAAGCTTTCTTT TRBJ1-1 NA TRBV30 few
CASGPTTGAYEQYF TGTGCTAGTGGGCCTACGACAGGGGCCTACGAGCAGTACTTC TRBJ2-7 TRBD1 TRBV12-5 once
CASSEPPSGGYNEQFF TGTGCCAGCAGTGAACCCCCCAGCGGGGGGTACAATGAGCAGTTCTTC TRBJ2-1 TRBD2 TRBV2 once
CASRSRLASTDTQYF TGCGCCAGCAGGAGTAGACTAGCGAGCACAGATACGCAGTATTTT TRBJ2-3 TRBD2 TRBV4-3 NA
CASSLSGRGGSGANVLTF TGTGCCAGCAGCCTCTCGGGGCGGGGGGGTTCAGGGGCCAACGTCCTGACTTTC TRBJ2-6 TRBD2 TRBV4-2 NA
CASSEVGLSYEQYF TGTGCCAGCAGTGAAGTGGGACTATCCTACGAGCAGTACTTC TRBJ2-7 TRBD2 TRBV6-1 NA
CASSAHEACLAYF TGTGCCAGCAGCGCACATGAGGCCTGTTTGGCGTATTTT TRBJ2-3 NA TRBV13 NA
CASSTTVTASTDTQYF TGTGCCAGCAGCACGACAGTTACTGCTAGCACAGATACGCAGTATTTT TRBJ2-3 NA TRBV5-6 few
CSVKDNYEQYF TGCAGCGTCAAGGACAACTACGAGCAGTACTTC TRBJ2-7 NA TRBV29-1 NA
CASSDRIDQPQHF TGTGCCAGCAGTGACAGGATTGATCAGCCCCAGCATTTT TRBJ1-5 NA TRBV2 NA
CASRFSGGLVDEQYF TGTGCCAGCAGGTTTAGCGGGGGGCTTGTGGACGAGCAGTACTTC TRBJ2-7 TRBD2 TRBV5-4 NA
CASSSRGTAWGGYTF TGTGCCAGCAGCTCTCGCGGGACCGCCTGGGGCGGCTACACCTTC TRBJ1-2 NA TRBV7-2 NA
CASSEYSGGGTGELFF TGTGCCAGCAGTGAATACAGCGGAGGAGGGACCGGGGAGCTGTTTTTT TRBJ2-2 NA TRBV25-1 NA
CASSLAGNTEAFF TGCGCCAGCAGCTTGGCAGGGAACACTGAAGCTTTCTTT TRBJ1-1 NA TRBV5-1 NA
CASSEGTGYNQPQHF TGTGCCAGCAGTGAAGGGACAGGGTACAATCAGCCCCAGCATTTT TRBJ1-5 TRBD1 TRBV6-1 NA
CASSPGLAATDTQYF TGTGCCAGCAGCCCGGGACTCGCGGCGACCGATACGCAGTATTTT TRBJ2-3 NA TRBV5-4 NA
CASSGFTGSTDTQYF TGTGCCAGCAGCGGCTTTACAGGGTCAACGGATACGCAGTATTTT TRBJ2-3 NA TRBV5-4 few
CAISTGLGTGELFF TGTGCCATCAGTACAGGGTTGGGCACCGGGGAGCTGTTTTTT TRBJ2-2 NA TRBV10-3 NA
CASGQVGQVPYEQYF TGCGCCAGCGGACAAGTGGGACAGGTCCCCTACGAGCAGTACTTC TRBJ2-7 TRBD1 TRBV4-3 NA
CASSQGGVLSTEAFF TGCGCCAGCAGCCAAGGCGGGGTTTTGAGCACTGAAGCTTTCTTT TRBJ1-1 NA TRBV4-3 few
CASSVGSGNQPQHF TGTGCCAGCAGCGTAGGGTCGGGCAATCAGCCCCAGCATTTT TRBJ1-5 NA TRBV9 NA
CASSVSGGLYNEQFF TGTGCCAGCAGCGTATCGGGGGGGCTCTACAATGAGCAGTTCTTC TRBJ2-1 TRBD2 TRBV9 NA
CASSLAAGQQETQYF TGCGCCAGCAGCTTGGCGGCAGGGCAACAAGAGACCCAGTACTTC TRBJ2-5 NA TRBV5-1 NA
CASSLGGGGANNEQFF TGTGCCAGCAGCCTGGGGGGCGGGGGGGCAAACAATGAGCAGTTCTTC TRBJ2-1 TRBD2 TRBV5-4 NA
CASSDLEGVYEQYF TGTGCCAGCAGTGACTTGGAGGGAGTTTACGAGCAGTACTTC TRBJ2-7 NA TRBV27 NA
CASSLGRDRWDNEQFF TGTGCCAGCAGCTTGGGCCGGGACAGGTGGGACAATGAGCAGTTCTTC TRBJ2-1 TRBD1 TRBV5-8 NA
CASSPSGTGVGYTF TGTGCCAGCAGCCCCTCCGGGACAGGGGTCGGCTACACCTTC TRBJ1-2 TRBD1 TRBV6-6 NA
CASSIRSPQGRTGELFF TGTGCCAGCAGCATCAGGTCTCCACAGGGAAGAACCGGGGAGCTGTTTTTT TRBJ2-2 NA TRBV21-1 NA
CASSDMGAVRPQHF TGTGCCAGCAGTGACATGGGGGCAGTTCGGCCCCAGCATTTT TRBJ1-5 NA TRBV6-1 NA
CASTTAMNTEAFF TGTGCCAGCACTACAGCCATGAACACTGAAGCTTTCTTT TRBJ1-1 NA TRBV6-5 few
CASSLDSYYEQYF TGTGCCAGCAGCTTGGACAGCTACTACGAGCAGTACTTC TRBJ2-7 NA TRBV5-5 NA
CASSPRGLSNEKLFF TGCGCCAGCAGCCCCAGGGGACTATCTAATGAAAAACTGTTTTTT TRBJ1-4 NA TRBV4-1 NA
CATKRGAGQETQYF TGTGCCACCAAGCGGGGGGCAGGCCAAGAGACCCAGTACTTC TRBJ2-5 TRBD2 TRBV15 NA